This TCR beta chain was observed in a study of persistence of HIV-infected CD4 T cells. The libraries were made with immunoSEQ version 4 in survey mode. The repertoire was sequenced with immunoSEQ multiplex PCR; TCRdb's copy has only in-frame clones and lacks some. The sample contains 35,000 to 50,000 clones, just over 90% of which appear only once. This nonspecific control used anti-CD3/anti-CD28 bead stimulation of CD4+ T cells. Responding CD4+ T cells were sorted by upregulation of both CD40 ligand and CD69. The CDR3 runs 12 residues. Per germline, CDR1 SGHRS and CDR2 YFSETQ. Trimming took off 1 base at V and 5 bases at J, with 5 bases between the two ends. Details on this clone: Antigen specificity is unknown.

General observations from the study: Degenerate expanded CDR3beta sequences were enriched among CMV- and Gag-responding cells.

This clonotype originated in an adult man with HIV who was CMV-seropositive. The J gene is TRBJ2-3, the V gene TRBV5-1; D gene ambiguous. Sequences were derived from CD4+ T cells sorted from PBMCs after roughly 17-hour stimulation, sampled from a patient who received antiretroviral therapy. CDR3 in DNA: TGCGCCAGCAGCTTGACTAAAGATACGCAGTATTTT. Amino acids: CASSLTKDTQYF.